These 22 T cell receptor beta chains originate from one sample sequenced in a study of T cell responses to AZD1222 COVID-19 vaccine. The repertoire was sequenced with immunoSEQ multiplex PCR; TCRdb's copy has only in-frame clones and lacks some. The table records around 120,000 clones, around nine tenths of them present only once. Sequenced material: peripheral blood, taken 28 days after the second AZD1222 dose. The receptor set was obtained from an adult who received the AZD1222 COVID-19 vaccine.

V is TRBV27 and J is TRBJ2-5; D uncertain. Per the germline V gene, CDR1 is MNHEY and CDR2 is SMNVEV (reference sequence). The germline V and J ends were trimmed by 6 bases and 1 base, with 9 bases remaining between them. This CDR3 region has 13 residues. The CDR3 loop is CASSRPSQETQYF. The CDR3, as DNA: TGTGCCAGCAGCCGCCCGTCCCAAGAGACCCAGTACTTC.

The chain links TRBV9 to TRBJ1-3; TRBD1 aligns across 10 bases. Trimming cost V 0 bases and J 3 bases; bases outside gene matches: 3. Germline CDR1 reads SGDLS; CDR2 reads YYNGEE. This CDR3 has 16 amino acids. CDR3 coding DNA: TGTGCCAGCAGCGTAGAGGGACAGGGGAGTGGAAACACCATATATTTT. It yields the protein CASSVEGQGSGNTIYF.

This sequence joins TRBV4-1 and TRBJ2-7; D unresolved. Trimming left V 0 bases short and J 5 bases short, with 5 bases between. Germline V gene lookup returns CDR1 MGHRA and CDR2 YSYEKL. The CDR3 covers 12 residues. The CDR3 bases are TGCGCCAGCAGCCAAGAGGGTAACGAGCAGTACTTC. Its protein product is CASSQEGNEQYF.

The chain joins TRBV6-5 to TRBJ2-1; possibly TRBD1 or TRBD2 for D (5 bases each). The germline V gene encodes CDR1 MNHEY and CDR2 SVGAGI. This CDR3 contains 15 residues. Trimming left V 2 bases short and J 2 bases short, with 10 bases between. CDR3 bases: TGTGCCAGCAGTTACGAGGGGTACACCTACAATGAGCAGTTCTTC. Translation gives CASSYEGYTYNEQFF.

This rearrangement joins TRBV19 to TRBJ1-1, with 8 nucleotides matching TRBD1. Germline trimming cut 5 bases from V and 5 bases from J; bases unmatched to any gene: 10. Germline CDR1 LNHDA, CDR2 SQIVND (reference sequence). The CDR3 spans 15 residues. The CDR3 sequence: CASSVRTGRGTEAFF. The CDR3 DNA follows: TGTGCCAGTAGTGTGCGGACAGGGCGGGGGACTGAAGCTTTCTTT.

The rearrangement links TRBV30 to TRBJ1-3; TRBD1 might be the D (5 bases). The ends were cut back, 1 base at V and 4 bases at J, with 17 bases in the middle. Germline V gene lookup returns CDR1 GTSNPN and CDR2 SVGIG (reference sequence). The CDR3 consists of 16 residues. The CDR3 protein is CAWSGNQGGLGNTIYF. The CDR3 nucleotides read TGTGCCTGGAGTGGAAATCAGGGTGGGTTAGGAAACACCATATATTTT.

The gene calls are TRBV6-4 and TRBJ1-1; tentatively, D is TRBD1 (5 bases). The germline gives CDR1 MRHNA, CDR2 SNTAGT. Trimming removed 5 bases at V and 3 bases at J, with 19 bases between. This CDR3 is built from 16 residues. The CDR3 DNA follows: TGTGCCAGCAGTCTAAGGCCGGGGCCGGGGGACACTGAAGCTTTCTTT. Encoded protein: CASSLRPGPGDTEAFF.

The V and J genes are TRBV7-8 and TRBJ1-3, with D perhaps matching TRBD1 (6 bases). Germline V gives CDR1 SGHVS, CDR2 FQNEAQ. Trimming shortened V by 5 bases and J by 4 bases, and 9 bases separated the two germline ends. This CDR3 spans 13 amino acids. CDR3 in amino acids: CASSAGQGNTIYF. CDR3 DNA sequence: TGTGCCAGCAGCGCCGGACAGGGAAACACCATATATTTT.

This chain links TRBV6-1 with TRBJ1-2; D unresolved. CDR3 size: 14 residues. V lost 3 bases and J lost 2, with 10 bases in between. Per the germline V gene, CDR1 is MNHNS and CDR2 is SASEGT. CDR3 nucleotide sequence: TGTGCCAGCAGTGAGTTAAGGCAGAACTATGGCTACACCTTC. Amino acids: CASSELRQNYGYTF.

This clone was found a few times. This sequence joins TRBV9 and TRBJ2-7, with D maybe TRBD2 (5 bases). V was trimmed by 0 bases and J by 0 bases, leaving 7 bases between them. The CDR3 totals 14 residues. CDR1 and CDR2 (germline): SGDLS, YYNGEE. CDR3 residues: CASSVGGLSYEQYF. CDR3 in DNA: TGTGCCAGCAGCGTAGGCGGGCTCTCCTACGAGCAGTACTTC. The variable domain in full, completed from reference TRBV9 and TRBJ2-7, reads DSGVTQTPKHLITATGQRVTLRCSPRSGDLSVYWYQQSLDQGLQFLIQYYNGEERAKGNILERFSAQQFPDLHSELNLSSLELGDSALYFCASSVGGLSYEQYFGPGTRLTVT.

The rearrangement links TRBV24-1 to TRBJ2-5; the match to TRBD1 covers 7 bases. The length of the CDR3 is 15 residues. CDR1 and CDR2 (germline): KGHDR, SFDVKD. V shed 0 bases and J 2 bases; nucleotides not matched to a gene: 2. Here the CDR3 reads CATSDLRQGQETQYF. CDR3 nucleotide sequence: TGTGCCACCAGTGATTTGCGACAGGGACAAGAGACCCAGTACTTC.

The CDR3 DNA follows: TGTGCCAGCTCACCAATGGGACGGACGACAGGGAACCATTATGGCTACACCTTC. It encodes CASSPMGRTTGNHYGYTF. This chain links TRBV18 with TRBJ1-2; 7 bases fit TRBD1. The CDR3 contains 18 residues. The ends lost 2 bases at V and 5 bases at J; junction bases unmatched: 17. Germline CDR1 and CDR2: KGHSH and LQKENI.

The V and J genes are TRBV11-2 and TRBJ2-7, with D possibly TRBD2 on 5 matching bases. The V end lost 2 bases, the J end lost 2 bases, and 10 bases lay between the germline ends. The CDR3 extends over 14 amino acids. From germline, CDR1 is SGHAT and CDR2 FQNNGV. The CDR3 bases are TGTGCCAGCAGCTTACAGCGGACCGCCTACGAGCAGTACTTC. Its protein is CASSLQRTAYEQYF.

This chain joins TRBV15 and TRBJ1-6, with D hard to call. This CDR3 is built from 13 residues. Deletions cut 3 bases from V and 7 bases from J, with 7 bases between. Germline-derived CDR1 and CDR2 are LNHNV and YYDKDF (reference sequence). The CDR3 region has the DNA TGTGCCACCAGCAGCTTTCTGAATTCACCCCTCCACTTT. This translates into CATSSFLNSPLHF.

The chain joins TRBV6-5 to TRBJ2-5, with D possibly being TRBD2 (5 bases). CDR3 length equals 12 residues. The germline V and J ends were trimmed by 11 bases and 0 bases, with 10 bases remaining between them. CDR1 and CDR2 (germline): MNHEY, SVGAGI. Here the CDR3 reads CAGERNQETQYF. The CDR3 bases are TGTGCCGGGGAGAGGAACCAAGAGACCCAGTACTTC.

The count of this clone is one. The genes are TRBV9 and TRBJ1-2; D remains unclear. Germline values: CDR1 SGDLS, CDR2 YYNGEE. The CDR3 spans 13 residues. V lost 1 base to trimming and J lost 2 bases, with 6 bases between them. The CDR3 DNA follows: TGTGCCAGCAGCGTATCAGAGAACTATGGCTACACCTTC. This translates into CASSVSENYGYTF. Full variable domain (remainder filled in from reference TRBV9 and TRBJ1-2): DSGVTQTPKHLITATGQRVTLRCSPRSGDLSVYWYQQSLDQGLQFLIQYYNGEERAKGNILERFSAQQFPDLHSELNLSSLELGDSALYFCASSVSENYGYTFGSGTRLTVV.

The chain links TRBV11-3 to TRBJ2-3, with TRBD2 matching 10 bases. Germline CDR1 and CDR2: SGHNT and YENEEA. The junction had 8 bases not matched to a gene; V was cut back by 3 bases and J by 5 bases. The CDR3 contains 16 residues. CDR3 sequence (DNA): TGTGCCAGCAGCTTTACGGGGGCTAGCGGGGGAGATACGCAGTATTTT. Protein product: CASSFTGASGGDTQYF.

The chain links TRBV7-3 to TRBJ2-1; 7 bases are a match to TRBD2. This CDR3 spans 15 amino acids. Germline V gene data show CDR1 as SGHTA and CDR2 as FQGTGA. J gave up 8 bases and V 5 bases, and 12 bases lay outside the gene matches. The CDR3 protein is CASSPSAGEIYEQFF. DNA for the CDR3: TGTGCCAGCAGCCCCTCGGCGGGAGAGATATATGAGCAGTTCTTC.

This clone was picked up a small number of times. V usage is TRBV5-6 and J usage is TRBJ2-7, with 7 bases that match TRBD2. The CDR3 has 16 amino acids. CDR1 and CDR2 (germline): SGHDT, YYEEEE. Trimming took 5 bases from V and 0 from J; bases not matched to a gene: 11. As DNA, the CDR3 is TGTGCCAGCAGTTCGATCCCGGGACTAAGCTCCTACGAGCAGTACTTC. It is translated as CASSSIPGLSSYEQYF.

This clone was observed once. CDR3 sequence reads: CASSPRAGQVNQPQHF. The CDR3 region has the DNA TGTGCCAGCAGCCCCAGAGCAGGACAGGTCAATCAGCCCCAGCATTTT. This sequence joins TRBV7-2 and TRBJ1-5, with TRBD1 identical over 7 bases. CDR1 is SGHTA and CDR2 is FQGNSA in the germline V gene. This CDR3 has 16 amino acids. V trimming: 5 bases; J trimming: 3 bases; junction bases outside the gene matches: 10.

CDR3 bases: TGTGCAAGTCGAATCTCAGGGACAGTGGGAGAGCAGTACTTC. Translating gives CASRISGTVGEQYF. This chain connects TRBV12-2 to TRBJ2-7; TRBD1 reflects the table's D call only, with no check against the DNA. TRBV12-2 is a listed pseudogene. This CDR3 comprises 14 residues.

The chain has TRBV7-2 and TRBJ1-1; 12 bases are shared with TRBD1. Trimming took 5 bases from V and 11 from J; bases not matched to a gene: 3. The CDR3 has 12 amino acids. The germline gives CDR1 SGHTA, CDR2 FQGNSA. CDR3 bases: TGTGCCAGCAGCAGGGACAGGGGGCAGGCTTTCTTT. Residues: CASSRDRGQAFF.